This T cell receptor (beta chain) was profiled in a study of blood T cell repertoires in COVID-19. Study overall: Some COVID-19 samples were acute and others convalescent; all came from the United States, Italy and Spain.

The CDR3 covers 18 residues. Authors' analysis steps: Estimated nucleated cell counts came from reference gene primer amplification. The repertoire was sequenced with immunoSEQ multiplex PCR; TCRdb's copy has only in-frame clones and lacks some. That table furnishes V, J and clone size, whereas the DNA furnished D and trimming. Among 200,000 to 250,000 clones, around 80% were seen once, and the ten largest hold 7.2%. Sequenced sample: peripheral blood. The TCR originated in a woman in her 70s with acute or convalescent COVID-19. V and J are TRBV12-2 and TRBJ2-1; the DNA was not used to check the table's D call, TRBD2. TRBV12-2 is listed as a pseudogene. The CDR3 here is CASRLGPQRGPYYNEQFF. The CDR3 nucleotides read TGTGCAAGTCGCTTAGGACCACAGCGGGGGCCTTATTACAATGAGCAGTTCTTC.